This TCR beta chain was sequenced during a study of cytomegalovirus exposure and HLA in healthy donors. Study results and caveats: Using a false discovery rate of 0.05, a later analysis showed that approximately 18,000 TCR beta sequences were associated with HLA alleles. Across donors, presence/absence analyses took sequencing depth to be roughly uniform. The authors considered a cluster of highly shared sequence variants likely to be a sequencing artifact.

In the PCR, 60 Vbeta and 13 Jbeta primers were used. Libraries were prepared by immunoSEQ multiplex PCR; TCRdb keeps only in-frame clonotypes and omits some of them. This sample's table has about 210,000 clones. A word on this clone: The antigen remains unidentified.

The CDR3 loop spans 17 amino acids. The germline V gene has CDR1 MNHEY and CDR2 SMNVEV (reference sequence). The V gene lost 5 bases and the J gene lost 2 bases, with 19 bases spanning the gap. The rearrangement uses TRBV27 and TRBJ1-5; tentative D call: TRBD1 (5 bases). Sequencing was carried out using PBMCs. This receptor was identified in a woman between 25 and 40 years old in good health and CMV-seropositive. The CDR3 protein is CASSKGYGGVGNQPQHF. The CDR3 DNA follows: TGTGCCAGCAGTAAAGGGTATGGAGGGGTTGGCAATCAGCCCCAGCATTTT.